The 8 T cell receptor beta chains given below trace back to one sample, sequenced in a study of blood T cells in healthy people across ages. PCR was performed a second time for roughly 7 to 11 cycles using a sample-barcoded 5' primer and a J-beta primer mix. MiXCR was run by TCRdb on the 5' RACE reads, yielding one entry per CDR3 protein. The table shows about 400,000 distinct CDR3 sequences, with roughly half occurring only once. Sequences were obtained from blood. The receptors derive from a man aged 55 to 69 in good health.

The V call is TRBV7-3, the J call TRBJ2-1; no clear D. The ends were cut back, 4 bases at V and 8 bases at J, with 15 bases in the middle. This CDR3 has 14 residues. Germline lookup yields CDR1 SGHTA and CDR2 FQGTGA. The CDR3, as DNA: TGTGCCAGCAGCTCAGCCCCGGCAGTCGATGAGCAGTTCTTC. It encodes CASSSAPAVDEQFF.

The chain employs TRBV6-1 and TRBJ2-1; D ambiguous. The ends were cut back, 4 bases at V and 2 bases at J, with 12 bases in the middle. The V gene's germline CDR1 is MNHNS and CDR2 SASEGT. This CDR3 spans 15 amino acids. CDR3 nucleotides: TGTGCCAGCAGTGTTCAAGTCACTACCTACAATGAGCAGTTCTTC. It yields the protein CASSVQVTTYNEQFF.

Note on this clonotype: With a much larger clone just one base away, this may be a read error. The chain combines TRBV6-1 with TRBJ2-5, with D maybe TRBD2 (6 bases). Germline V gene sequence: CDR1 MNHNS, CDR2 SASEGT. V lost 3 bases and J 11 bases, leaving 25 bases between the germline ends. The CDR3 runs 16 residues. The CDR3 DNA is TGTGCCAGCAGTGATGGCGGGGCACAAGGCGGACATGAGCAGTACTTC. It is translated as CASSDGGAQGGHEQYF.

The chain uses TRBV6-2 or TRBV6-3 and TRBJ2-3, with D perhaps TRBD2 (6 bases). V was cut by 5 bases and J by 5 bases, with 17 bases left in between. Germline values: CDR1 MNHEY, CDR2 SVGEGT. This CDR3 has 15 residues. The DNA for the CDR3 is TGTGCCAGCAGTACTGTGGGGACTTCGGGAGATACGCAGTATTTT. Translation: CASSTVGTSGDTQYF.

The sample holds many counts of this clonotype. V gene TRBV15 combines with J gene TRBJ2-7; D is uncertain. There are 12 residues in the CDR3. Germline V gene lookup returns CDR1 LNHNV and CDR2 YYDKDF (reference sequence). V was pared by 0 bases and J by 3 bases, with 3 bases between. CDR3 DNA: TGTGCCACCAGCAGAGATCGCTACGAGCAGTACTTC. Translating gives CATSRDRYEQYF.

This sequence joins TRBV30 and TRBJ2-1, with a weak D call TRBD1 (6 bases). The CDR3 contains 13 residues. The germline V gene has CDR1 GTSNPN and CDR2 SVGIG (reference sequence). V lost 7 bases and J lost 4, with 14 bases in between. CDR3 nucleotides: TGTGCCTCCCCGGGACAATCATACAATGAGCAGTTCTTC. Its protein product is CASPGQSYNEQFF.

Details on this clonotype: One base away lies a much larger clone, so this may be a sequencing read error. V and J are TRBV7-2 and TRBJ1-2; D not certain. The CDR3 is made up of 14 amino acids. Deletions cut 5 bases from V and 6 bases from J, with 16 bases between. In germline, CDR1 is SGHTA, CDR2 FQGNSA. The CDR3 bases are TGTGCCAGCAGCGTATCCCCATCCTGGGATGGCTACACCTTC. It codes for CASSVSPSWDGYTF.

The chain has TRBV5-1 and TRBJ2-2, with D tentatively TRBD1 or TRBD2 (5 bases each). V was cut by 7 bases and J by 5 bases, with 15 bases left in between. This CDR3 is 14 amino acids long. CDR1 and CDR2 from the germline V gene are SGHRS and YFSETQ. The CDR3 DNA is TGCGCCAGCCGACCGGGACCCACTACCGGGGAGCTGTTTTTT. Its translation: CASRPGPTTGELFF.